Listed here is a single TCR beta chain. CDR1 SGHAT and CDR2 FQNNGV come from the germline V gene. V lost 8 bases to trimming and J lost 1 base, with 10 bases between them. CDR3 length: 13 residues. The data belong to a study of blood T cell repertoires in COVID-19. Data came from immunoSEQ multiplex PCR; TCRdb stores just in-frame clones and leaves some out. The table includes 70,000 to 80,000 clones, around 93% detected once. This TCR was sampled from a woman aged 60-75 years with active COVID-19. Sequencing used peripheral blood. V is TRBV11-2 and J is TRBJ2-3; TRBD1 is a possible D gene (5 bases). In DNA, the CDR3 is TGTGCCAGCCTGGGGCAGCGCACAGATACGCAGTATTTT. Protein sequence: CASLGQRTDTQYF.